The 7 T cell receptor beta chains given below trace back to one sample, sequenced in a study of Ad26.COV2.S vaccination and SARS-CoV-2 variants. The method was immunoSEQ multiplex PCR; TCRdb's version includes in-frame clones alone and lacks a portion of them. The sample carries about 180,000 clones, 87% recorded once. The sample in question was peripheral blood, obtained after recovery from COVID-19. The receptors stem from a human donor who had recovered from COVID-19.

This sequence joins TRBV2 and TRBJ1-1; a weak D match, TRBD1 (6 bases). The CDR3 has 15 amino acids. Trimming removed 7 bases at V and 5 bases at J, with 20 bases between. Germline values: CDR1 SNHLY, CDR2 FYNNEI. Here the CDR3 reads CASKVFRGGGTEAFF. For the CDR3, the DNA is TGTGCCAGCAAAGTTTTCAGGGGAGGTGGAACTGAAGCTTTCTTT. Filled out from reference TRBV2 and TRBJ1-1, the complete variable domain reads EPEVTQTPSHQVTQMGQEVILRCVPISNHLYFYWYRQILGQKVEFLVSFYNNEISEKSEIFDDQFSVERPDGSNFTLKIRSTKLEDSAMYFCASKVFRGGGTEAFFGQGTRLTVV.

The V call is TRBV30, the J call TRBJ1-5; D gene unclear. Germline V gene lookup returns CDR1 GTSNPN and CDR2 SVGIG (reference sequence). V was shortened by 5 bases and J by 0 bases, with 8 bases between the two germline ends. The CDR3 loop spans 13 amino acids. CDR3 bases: TGTGCCTGGTCCCGTTTTAGCAATCAGCCCCAGCATTTT. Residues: CAWSRFSNQPQHF.

The CDR3 region is CASSYGDRGPNTEAFF. DNA of the CDR3: TGCGCCAGCAGCTATGGGGACAGGGGGCCGAACACTGAAGCTTTCTTT. The rearrangement links TRBV5-1 to TRBJ1-1; 12 bases are shared with TRBD1. CDR1 is SGHRS and CDR2 is YFSETQ in the germline V gene. The CDR3 covers 16 residues. The V gene end was trimmed by 3 bases and the J gene end by 1 base; junction bases not matched to a gene: 4.

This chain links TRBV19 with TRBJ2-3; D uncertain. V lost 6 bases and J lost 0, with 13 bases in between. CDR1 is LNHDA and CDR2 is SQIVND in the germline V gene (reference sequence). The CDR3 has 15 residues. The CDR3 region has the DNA TGTGCCAGTAGCACCCTAAAGTCTAGCACAGATACGCAGTATTTT. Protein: CASSTLKSSTDTQYF.

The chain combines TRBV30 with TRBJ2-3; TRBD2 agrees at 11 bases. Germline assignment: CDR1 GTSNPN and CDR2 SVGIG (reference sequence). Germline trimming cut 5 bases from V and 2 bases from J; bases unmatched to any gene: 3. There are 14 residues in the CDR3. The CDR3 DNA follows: TGTGCCTGGTCTAGCGGGGGGTACACAGATACGCAGTATTTT. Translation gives CAWSSGGYTDTQYF.

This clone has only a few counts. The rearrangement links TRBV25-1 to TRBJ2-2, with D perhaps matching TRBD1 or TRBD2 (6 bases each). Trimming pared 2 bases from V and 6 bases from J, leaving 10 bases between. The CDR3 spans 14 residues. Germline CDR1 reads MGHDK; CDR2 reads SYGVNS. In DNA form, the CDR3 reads TGTGCCAGCAGTGAAGGGGGGCGCGCCGGGGAGCTGTTTTTT. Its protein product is CASSEGGRAGELFF.

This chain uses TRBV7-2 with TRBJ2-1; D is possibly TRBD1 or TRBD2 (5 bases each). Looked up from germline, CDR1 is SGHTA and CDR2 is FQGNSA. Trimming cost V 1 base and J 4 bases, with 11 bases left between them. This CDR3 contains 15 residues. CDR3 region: CASSLEGWGYNEQFF. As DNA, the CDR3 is TGTGCCAGCAGCTTAGAGGGTTGGGGGTACAATGAGCAGTTCTTC. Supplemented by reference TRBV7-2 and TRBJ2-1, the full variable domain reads GAGVSQSPSNKVTEKGKDVELRCDPISGHTALYWYRQSLGQGLEFLIYFQGNSAPDKSGLPSDRFSAERTGGSVSTLTIQRTQQEDSAVYLCASSLEGWGYNEQFFGPGTRLTVL.